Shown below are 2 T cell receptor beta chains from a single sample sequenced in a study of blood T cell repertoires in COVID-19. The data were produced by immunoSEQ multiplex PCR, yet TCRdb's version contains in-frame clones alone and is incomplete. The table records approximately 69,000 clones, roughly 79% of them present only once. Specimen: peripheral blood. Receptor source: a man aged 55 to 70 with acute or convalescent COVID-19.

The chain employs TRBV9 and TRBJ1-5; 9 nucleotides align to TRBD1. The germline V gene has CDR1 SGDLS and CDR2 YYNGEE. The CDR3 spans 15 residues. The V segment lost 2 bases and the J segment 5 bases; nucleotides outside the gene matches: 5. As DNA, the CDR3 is TGTGCCAGCAGCGTCGGGACAGGGATAGATCAGCCCCAGCATTTT. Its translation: CASSVGTGIDQPQHF.

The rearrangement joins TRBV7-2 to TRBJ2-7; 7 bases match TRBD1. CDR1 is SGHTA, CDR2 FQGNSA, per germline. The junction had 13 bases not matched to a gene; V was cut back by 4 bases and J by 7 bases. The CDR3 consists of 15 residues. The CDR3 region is CASSSFEDRTTEQYF. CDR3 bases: TGTGCCAGCAGCTCCTTCGAGGACAGGACCACTGAGCAGTACTTC.